This TCR beta chain was documented in a study of shared clonotypes between healthy human individuals. Overall study findings and caveats: Generally, naive subsets (rather than memory subsets) showed larger estimated richness.

Donors were healthy HIV-negative adults without recently reported acute infections or vaccinations. About this clone: Its antigen is still unknown.

Some clones are missing from TCRdb's copy, which holds only in-frame ones; the method was immunoSEQ multiplex PCR. Of some 2,400,000 clones in the sample, nearly 97% were seen once. CDR1 and CDR2 from the germline V gene are SGHNT and YYREEE (reference sequence). The CDR3 loop spans 14 amino acids. V dropped 1 base and J dropped 6 bases, with 13 bases sitting between them. The TCR comes from a young man in good health. Sequenced sample: naive CD4+ T cells sorted from blood. Subset given: CD45RA+ positively selected. The chain recombines TRBV5-4 with TRBJ1-2, with D tentatively TRBD1 (6 bases). The CDR3 nucleotides are TGTGCCAGCAGCTTGAGGGGGAGGACGGATGGCTACACCTTC. It translates to CASSLRGRTDGYTF.